The next 11 T cell receptor beta chains were all read from a single sample in a study of T cell responses to AZD1222 COVID-19 vaccine. Profiling relied on immunoSEQ multiplex PCR, and the TCRdb table lists in-frame clones only, not all of them. This table holds about 120,000 clones, approximately 90% found once. Source: peripheral blood, taken on day 0 of AZD1222 vaccination. The receptors come from an adult in good health.

V gene TRBV5-1 combines with J gene TRBJ1-5; no firm D call. Trimming removed 4 bases from V and 0 bases from J, with 11 bases in between. Per germline, CDR1 SGHRS and CDR2 YFSETQ. The CDR3 totals 15 residues. Here the CDR3 reads CASSLSEGSNQPQHF. The CDR3 nucleotides read TGCGCCAGCAGCCTCAGTGAGGGTAGCAATCAGCCCCAGCATTTT.

The chain couples TRBV9 to TRBJ1-3; the match to TRBD1 covers 10 bases. There are 16 residues in the CDR3. Trimming removed 3 bases from V and 2 bases from J; junction bases left unmatched: 5. Germline V gives CDR1 SGDLS, CDR2 YYNGEE. The CDR3 loop reads CASSATGGLTGNTIYF. In nucleotides, the CDR3 is TGTGCCAGCAGCGCGACAGGGGGCCTAACTGGAAACACCATATATTTT.

The gene calls are TRBV28 and TRBJ1-1, with D hard to call. CDR1 is MDHEN and CDR2 is SYDVKM in the germline V gene. CDR3 size: 12 residues. Trimming removed 1 base at V and 8 bases at J, with 8 bases between. CDR3 in amino acids: CASSLFRSEAFF. For the CDR3, the DNA is TGTGCCAGCAGTTTATTTAGGAGCGAAGCTTTCTTT.

The chain has TRBV7-2 and TRBJ1-2, with 8 bases fitting TRBD1. This CDR3 contains 15 residues. Germline CDR1 and CDR2: SGHTA and FQGNSA. V shed 3 bases and J 4 bases; nucleotides not matched to a gene: 7. CDR3 coding DNA: TGTGCCAGCAGCTTCGGGCAGGGGGCTGCCTATGGCTACACCTTC. It is translated as CASSFGQGAAYGYTF.

The chain recombines TRBV9 with TRBJ2-7; TRBD2 matches at 9 bases. Per germline, CDR1 SGDLS and CDR2 YYNGEE. The V gene end was trimmed by 0 bases and the J gene end by 3 bases; junction bases not matched to a gene: 4. This CDR3 has 15 residues. The CDR3 here is CASSVAGGGGYEQYF. As DNA, the CDR3 is TGTGCCAGCAGCGTAGCGGGCGGGGGGGGCTACGAGCAGTACTTC.

This chain uses TRBV16 with TRBJ2-7, with no clear D. Trimming removed 0 bases from V and 1 base from J, with 7 bases in between. In germline, CDR1 is KGHSY, CDR2 FQNENV. The CDR3 covers 14 residues. The CDR3 sequence: CASSQSIGSYEQYF. DNA of the CDR3: TGTGCCAGCAGCCAATCGATCGGTTCCTACGAGCAGTACTTC.

The chain uses TRBV12-3 or TRBV12-4 and TRBJ1-1, with D perhaps matching TRBD1 (5 bases). V lost 9 bases and J lost 4, with 15 bases in between. This CDR3 comprises 13 residues. CDR3 sequence reads: CASSRGMGTEAFF. DNA for the CDR3: TGTGCCAGTAGTCGGGGGATGGGCACTGAAGCTTTCTTT.

The V call is TRBV5-5, the J call TRBJ1-1; D gene uncertain. CDR3 length: 14 residues. In germline, CDR1 is SGHKS, CDR2 YYEKEE (reference sequence). As DNA, the CDR3 is TGTGCTTCGCGGTCACGAATCATGAACACTGAAGCTTTCTTT. Translating it yields CASRSRIMNTEAFF.

The chain links TRBV6-2 or TRBV6-3 to TRBJ1-5; D not certain. Trimming took off 2 bases at V and 9 bases at J, with 17 bases between the two ends. This CDR3 contains 15 residues. The germline V gene has CDR1 MNHEY and CDR2 SVGEGT. Here the CDR3 DNA reads TGTGCCAGCAGTTACGGGCCAGTCCTCTATAGGCCCCAGCATTTT. Its protein is CASSYGPVLYRPQHF.

V gene TRBV7-9 combines with J gene TRBJ2-7, with 8 bases identical to TRBD1. The CDR3 contains 15 residues. In germline, CDR1 is SEHNR, CDR2 FQNEAQ (reference sequence). V shed 5 bases and J 4 bases; nucleotides not matched to a gene: 10. The chain's CDR3 is CASSRPRTGLYEQYF. Written as DNA, the CDR3 is TGTGCCAGCAGCCGCCCACGGACAGGGCTGTACGAGCAGTACTTC.

This rearrangement joins TRBV2 to TRBJ2-6; D uncertain. Trimming stripped 6 bases from V and 0 bases from J, with 6 bases between. Per the germline V gene, CDR1 is SNHLY and CDR2 is FYNNEI. This CDR3 is built from 14 residues. The CDR3 DNA sequence: TGTGCCAGCAGGGCACTCTCTGGGGCCAACGTCCTGACTTTC. Amino acid sequence: CASRALSGANVLTF. The full variable domain, rest sourced from reference TRBV2 and TRBJ2-6, is EPEVTQTPSHQVTQMGQEVILRCVPISNHLYFYWYRQILGQKVEFLVSFYNNEISEKSEIFDDQFSVERPDGSNFTLKIRSTKLEDSAMYFCASRALSGANVLTFGAGSRLTVL.